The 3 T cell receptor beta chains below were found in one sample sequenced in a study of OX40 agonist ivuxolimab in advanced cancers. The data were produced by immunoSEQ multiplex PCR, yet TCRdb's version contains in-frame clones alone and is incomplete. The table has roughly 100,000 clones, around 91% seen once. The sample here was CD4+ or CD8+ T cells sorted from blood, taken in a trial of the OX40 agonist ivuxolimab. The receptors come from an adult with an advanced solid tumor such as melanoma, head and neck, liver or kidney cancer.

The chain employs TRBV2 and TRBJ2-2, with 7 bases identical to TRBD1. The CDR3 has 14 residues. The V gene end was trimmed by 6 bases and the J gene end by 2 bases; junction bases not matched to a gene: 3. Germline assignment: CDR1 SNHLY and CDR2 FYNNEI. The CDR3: CASRGTANTGELFF. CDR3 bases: TGTGCCAGCAGAGGGACAGCAAACACCGGGGAGCTGTTTTTT. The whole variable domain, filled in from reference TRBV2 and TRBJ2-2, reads EPEVTQTPSHQVTQMGQEVILRCVPISNHLYFYWYRQILGQKVEFLVSFYNNEISEKSEIFDDQFSVERPDGSNFTLKIRSTKLEDSAMYFCASRGTANTGELFFGEGSRLTVL.

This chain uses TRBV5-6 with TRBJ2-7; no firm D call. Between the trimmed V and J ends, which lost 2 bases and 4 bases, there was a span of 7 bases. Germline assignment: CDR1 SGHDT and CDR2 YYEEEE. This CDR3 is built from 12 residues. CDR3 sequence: CASSFGRYEQYF. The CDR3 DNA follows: TGTGCCAGCAGCTTCGGAAGGTACGAGCAGTACTTC.

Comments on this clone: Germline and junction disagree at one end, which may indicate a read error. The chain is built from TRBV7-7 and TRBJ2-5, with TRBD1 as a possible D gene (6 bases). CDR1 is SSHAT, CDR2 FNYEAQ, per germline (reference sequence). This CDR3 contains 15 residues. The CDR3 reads CASSLLQGSGETQYF. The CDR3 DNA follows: TGTGCTAGCAGCCTACTACAGGGTTCAGGAGAGACCCAGTACTTC.